A selection of T cell receptor beta chains follows, all from one sample in a study of OX40 agonist ivuxolimab in advanced cancers. The assay was immunoSEQ multiplex PCR, and TCRdb's table has in-frame clones only and misses some. The data contain some 80,000 clones, just over 85% of them singletons. The sample consisted of CD4+ or CD8+ T cells sorted from blood, taken in a trial of the OX40 agonist ivuxolimab. These TCRs come from an adult with an advanced solid tumor such as melanoma, head and neck, liver or kidney cancer. Both conserved end residues are part of each CDR3. The D gene is left open where the match is weak. Clone size, where shown, is once, few, many, or a class for clones that have expanded.

v_gene	j_gene	len	abundance	d_gene	CDR3nt	CDR3aa
TRBV5-1	TRBJ1-2	13	NA	NA	TGCGCCAGCAGCTGGGACGGACCCTATGGCTACACCTTC	CASSWDGPYGYTF
TRBV28	TRBJ1-2	13	NA	NA	TGTGCCAGCAGTCCCTCTTTTTCTTCTGGCTACACCTTC	CASSPSFSSGYTF
TRBV19	TRBJ2-7	14	NA	TRBD2	TGTGCCACCGCGAAGACGGGGGGGTCCTACGAGCAGTACTTC	CATAKTGGSYEQYF
TRBV5-1	TRBJ1-2	15	NA	NA	TGCGCCAGCAGCTTGCAGACCGTTGTTGGCTATGGCTACACCTTC	CASSLQTVVGYGYTF
TRBV7-3	TRBJ2-5	13	NA	NA	TGTGCCAGCAGCTTATCACAGGGCGAGACCCAGTACTTC	CASSLSQGETQYF
TRBV5-1	TRBJ1-4	15	few	TRBD1	TGCGCCAGCAGCTCACTATCGGGACAGGGTTTAAAACTGTTTTTT	CASSSLSGQGLKLFF
TRBV5-1	TRBJ2-5	13	NA	NA	TGCGCCAGCAGTCCACAGGGACAAGAGACCCAGTACTTC	CASSPQGQETQYF
TRBV14	TRBJ2-7	15	few	NA	TGTGCCAGCAGCCCGGGATCTAACAGGGAAGGCGAGCAGTACTTC	CASSPGSNREGEQYF
TRBV6-5	TRBJ2-3	14	NA	NA	TGTGCCAGCAGTTCCGGGGGTCAACTACGGACGCAGTATTTT	CASSSGGQLRTQYF
TRBV13	TRBJ1-1	13	NA	NA	TGTGCCAGCAGCTTAGGGGTCAGGACTGAAGCTTTCTTT	CASSLGVRTEAFF
TRBV5-1	TRBJ1-5	11	NA	NA	TGCGCCAGCAGCTTTAATCAGCCCCAGCATTTT	CASSFNQPQHF
TRBV5-1	TRBJ1-5	16	NA	NA	TGCGCCAGCAGCTTGGCCGGGTTTAGGGGAGGACAGCCCCAGCATTTT	CASSLAGFRGGQPQHF
TRBV5-6	TRBJ2-7	15	NA	TRBD2	TGTGCCAGCAGCTTGGGCGGGGGGACATCCTACGAGCAGTACTTC	CASSLGGGTSYEQYF
TRBV20-1	TRBJ1-2	11	NA	NA	TGCAGTGCTAATGAGAACTATGGCTACACCTTC	CSANENYGYTF
TRBV5-1	TRBJ1-4	14	once	NA	TGCGCCAGCAGCTTAGGGGATAGGGGTGAAAAACTGTTTTTT	CASSLGDRGEKLFF
TRBV5-1	TRBJ2-3	23	NA	TRBD2	TGCGCCAGCAGCTTGGCCTTAGGGCCAGGGTCCCGGACTAGCGGGGGTAGCACAGATACGCAGTATTTT	CASSLALGPGSRTSGGSTDTQYF
TRBV18	TRBJ1-2	14	NA	NA	TGTGCCAGCTCCCGATCGGGGGCGCCGACTGGCTACACCTTC	CASSRSGAPTGYTF
TRBV28	TRBJ1-1	12	NA	NA	TGTGCCAGCAGTTTGGCGCAGCCAGAAGCTTTCTTT	CASSLAQPEAFF
TRBV6-4	TRBJ2-3	13	NA	NA	TGTGCCAGCAGTCGGGGCTCGGCAGATACGCAGTATTTT	CASSRGSADTQYF
TRBV30	TRBJ2-3	14	once	NA	TGTGCCTGGCAAGCGGGACAGCTCACAGATACGCAGTATTTT	CAWQAGQLTDTQYF
TRBV9	TRBJ2-3	17	NA	TRBD1	TGTGCCAGCAGCGTAGGGACAGGGGGACCTAGCACAGATACGCAGTATTTT	CASSVGTGGPSTDTQYF
TRBV10-3	TRBJ1-2	13	NA	NA	TGTGCCATCAGTTCGACAGACGCTTATGGCTACACCTTC	CAISSTDAYGYTF
TRBV5-1	TRBJ1-3	16	NA	NA	TGCGCCAGCAGCTTGGGTCCGTCCGACTCTGGAAACACCATATATTTT	CASSLGPSDSGNTIYF
TRBV6-6	TRBJ1-5	13	NA	NA	TGTGCCAGCAGTCCCGAACTTGGCCAGCCCCAGCATTTT	CASSPELGQPQHF
TRBV11-3	TRBJ2-5	15	NA	NA	TGTGCCAGCAGCTTAAATTGGGACCCCCGAGGGACCCAGTACTTC	CASSLNWDPRGTQYF
TRBV28	TRBJ2-7	13	once	NA	TGTGCCAGCAGTTTGCCAGGGCGGTACGAGCAGTACTTC	CASSLPGRYEQYF
TRBV10-3	TRBJ2-7	13	NA	NA	TGTGCCATCAGTGATGGTTACAACCACGAGCAGTACTTC	CAISDGYNHEQYF
TRBV5-6	TRBJ1-6	17	NA	NA	TGTGCCAGCAGCTTGGCAACAGGGAGCTCCTATAATTCACCCCTCCACTTT	CASSLATGSSYNSPLHF
TRBV12-5	TRBJ2-3	15	NA	TRBD1	TGTGCTAGTGGTCCGCCGGGACAGGGCACAGATACGCAGTATTTT	CASGPPGQGTDTQYF
TRBV5-5	TRBJ1-1	15	NA	TRBD1	TGTGCCAGCAGCGTAATGACAGGGCTGAGCACTGAAGCTTTCTTT	CASSVMTGLSTEAFF
TRBV10-3	TRBJ1-5	14	NA	TRBD1	TGTGCCATCAGTGGACACAGGGGGCATCAGCCCCAGCATTTT	CAISGHRGHQPQHF
TRBV25-1	TRBJ1-3	13	NA	NA	TGTGCCACTATTGGCCGTTTTGGAAACACCATATATTTT	CATIGRFGNTIYF
TRBV28	TRBJ2-1	16	NA	TRBD2	TGTGCCAGCCGTGGTAGCGGGGGCCCCTCCAGGCATGAGCAGTTCTTC	CASRGSGGPSRHEQFF
TRBV29-1	TRBJ2-6	13	NA	NA	TGCAGCGTTGAAATCTCTGGGGCCAACGTCCTGACTTTC	CSVEISGANVLTF
TRBV28	TRBJ2-5	15	NA	TRBD2	TGTGCCAGCAGTTTTGGGGGGGGTGGTGGAGAGACCCAGTACTTC	CASSFGGGGGETQYF
TRBV5-1	TRBJ2-7	16	NA	TRBD2	TGCGCCAGCAGCCCCCTGACTAGCGGGGGCCACTACGAGCAGTACTTC	CASSPLTSGGHYEQYF
TRBV30	TRBJ1-6	12	few	NA	TGTGCCTGGAGTGTATCGCCTTCACCCCTCCACTTT	CAWSVSPSPLHF
TRBV4-2	TRBJ2-2	16	NA	NA	TGTGCCAGCAGCCCGGGAACAGGGGCGGGGACCGGGGAGCTGTTTTTT	CASSPGTGAGTGELFF
TRBV10-3	TRBJ1-3	13	NA	NA	TGTGTTGCTCTTGGGGGCTCTGGAAACACCATATATTTT	CVALGGSGNTIYF
TRBV9	TRBJ2-7	13	few	NA	TGTGCCAGCAGCGCGGGGAATCACTACGAGCAGTACTTC	CASSAGNHYEQYF
TRBV7-6	TRBJ1-1	16	NA	TRBD1	TGTGCCAGCAGCTATTGGGACAGGGGAAAGCAAACTGAAGCTTTCTTT	CASSYWDRGKQTEAFF
TRBV7-9	TRBJ1-2	13	NA	NA	TGTGCCAGCAGCTTGATCCTCTTTGGTGGCTACACCTTC	CASSLILFGGYTF
TRBV28	TRBJ2-3	11	NA	NA	TGTGCCAGCAGAGTTTCAGATACGCAGTATTTT	CASRVSDTQYF
TRBV28	TRBJ1-2	17	NA	NA	TGTGCCAGCAGCCCACGTCTTCTACGGGGGCGGACGGGTGGCTACACCTTC	CASSPRLLRGRTGGYTF
TRBV7-2	TRBJ2-7	13	NA	NA	TGTGCCAGCAGCTTAGTGGGGTTCTACGAGCAGTACTTC	CASSLVGFYEQYF
TRBV6-1	TRBJ1-2	14	NA	TRBD1	TGTGCCAGCGACCTGGGGGGACAGGGCGATGGCTACACCTTC	CASDLGGQGDGYTF
TRBV18	TRBJ2-3	15	NA	TRBD2	TGTGCCAGCTCGCAGGCGGGAGGAGGCGCAGATACGCAGTATTTT	CASSQAGGGADTQYF
TRBV20-1	TRBJ1-1	11	few	NA	TGCAGTGCACCTGGGCGTGCTGAAGCTTTCTTT	CSAPGRAEAFF